This T cell receptor beta chain was profiled in a study of tumor-infiltrating lymphocytes in oesophageal squamous cell carcinoma. From the PCR reads, TCRdb called clonotypes with MiXCR, one entry per CDR3 protein. The table includes some 16,000 distinct CDR3 sequences, roughly 55% detected once. The germline V and J ends were trimmed by 2 bases and 6 bases, with 11 bases remaining between them. In germline, CDR1 is SEHNR, CDR2 FQNEAQ (reference sequence). The CDR3 spans 14 residues. This receptor was taken from a male donor with esophageal squamous cell carcinoma. The chain joins TRBV7-9 to TRBJ2-4, with D tentatively TRBD1 (6 bases). Sequenced: esophageal tumor tissue. CDR3 DNA sequence: TGTGCCAGCAGCTTATCAACACAGGGAAACATTCAGTACTTC. This sequence encodes CASSLSTQGNIQYF.